The present TCR beta chain was sequenced within a study of regulatory dendritic cells for organ transplantation. Findings and caveats of the study: The most alloreactive TCR clonotypes were found in resting memory CD8+ cells. Mature dendritic cells appeared to drive more memory CD8+ clonal expansion than regulatory ones. Considerable individual heterogeneity was seen in alloreactive memory CD8+ T cells.

About this clone: The antigen remains unidentified.

Repertoires were generated with immunoSEQ multiplex PCR, while TCRdb's copy carries only in-frame clones and drops some. The table records fewer than 25,000 clones, 74% of them present only once. Memory T cells were CD45RO+, naive were CD45RA+, sorted by FACS. Input material: memory CD4+ T cells from blood. Subset described: CD45RO+ memory T cells. The sequence was collected from a human donor in good health.

As DNA, the CDR3 is TGTGCCAGCAGTTACGGGCGGGGCAGGCAAAACATTCAGTACTTC. It specifies CASSYGRGRQNIQYF. The V gene is TRBV6-5, the J gene TRBJ2-4; D is perhaps TRBD2 (6 bases). Trimming cost V 2 bases and J 5 bases, with 13 bases left between them. The CDR3 has 15 residues. Germline V CDR1 and CDR2: MNHEY, SVGAGI.